This T cell receptor beta chain derives from a study of T-cell memory formation after mild COVID-19. Study findings and constraints: Mostly located in CM and EM were contracting CD4+ clones, with contracting CD8+ clones located in EMRA. Clones that contracted from day 15 to 85 were balanced CD4/CD8, while later expanders leaned CD4+.

The CDR3 has 14 amino acids. V was cut by 3 bases and J by 1 base, with 9 bases left in between. The sample holds a few counts of this clonotype. Its cognate antigen is unknown. The authors produced TCR alpha and TCR beta cDNA libraries with sample barcodes and UMIs by 5'RACE using constant-segment primers. TCRdb recomputed calls from the 5' RACE reads with MiXCR, one row per CDR3 protein. This sample has 560,000 or so distinct CDR3 sequences, with around 16% found just once. What was sequenced was PBMCs or a T cell subset sorted from them (not recorded which). The sequence was obtained from an adult woman who had mild COVID-19 (a few samples of this study predate the infection). Cell type and time point are not known. The chain uses TRBV12-3 or TRBV12-4 and TRBJ1-2; D gene uncertain. The CDR3 reads CASSLGRYNYGYTF. The CDR3 DNA is TGTGCCAGCAGTTTGGGTCGTTATAACTATGGCTACACCTTC.